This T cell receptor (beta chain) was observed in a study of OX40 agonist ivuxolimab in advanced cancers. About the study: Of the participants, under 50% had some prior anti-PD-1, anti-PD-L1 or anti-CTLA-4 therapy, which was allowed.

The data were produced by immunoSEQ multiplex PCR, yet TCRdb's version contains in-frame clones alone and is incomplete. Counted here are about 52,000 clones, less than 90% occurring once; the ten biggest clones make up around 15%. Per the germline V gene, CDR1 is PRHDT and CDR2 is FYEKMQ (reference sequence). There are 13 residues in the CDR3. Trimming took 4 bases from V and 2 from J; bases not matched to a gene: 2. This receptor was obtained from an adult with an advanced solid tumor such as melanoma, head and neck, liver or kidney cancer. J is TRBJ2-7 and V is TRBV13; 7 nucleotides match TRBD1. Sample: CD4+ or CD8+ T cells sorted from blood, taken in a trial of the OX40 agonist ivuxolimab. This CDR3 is CASSSGTAYEQYF. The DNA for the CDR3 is TGTGCCAGCAGCTCCGGGACAGCCTACGAGCAGTACTTC.